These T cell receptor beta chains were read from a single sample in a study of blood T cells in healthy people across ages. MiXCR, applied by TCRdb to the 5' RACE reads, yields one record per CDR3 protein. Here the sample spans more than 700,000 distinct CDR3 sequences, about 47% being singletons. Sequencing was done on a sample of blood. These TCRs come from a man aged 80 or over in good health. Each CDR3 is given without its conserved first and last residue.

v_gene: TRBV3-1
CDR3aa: ASSRADGYT

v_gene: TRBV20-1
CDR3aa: SAPGRLAYNEQY

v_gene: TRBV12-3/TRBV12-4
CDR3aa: ASSLSLAGGNEQY

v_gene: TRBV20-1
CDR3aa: SARSRPDTQY

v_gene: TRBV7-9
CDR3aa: ASSSEDLADSSYNEQF

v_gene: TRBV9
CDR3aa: ASTSGGLHTGELF

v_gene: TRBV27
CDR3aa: ASSFGQSTEAF

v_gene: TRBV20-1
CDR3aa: SARVPGQGTTSTDTQY

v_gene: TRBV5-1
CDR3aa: ASSVYQGGSYNEQY

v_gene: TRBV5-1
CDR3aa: ASSLVDSTDTQY

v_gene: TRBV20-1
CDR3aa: SCRVRAQETQY

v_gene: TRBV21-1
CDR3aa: ASNITGSSFSYEQY

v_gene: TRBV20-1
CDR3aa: SASRSRWGAGELF

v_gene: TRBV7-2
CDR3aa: ASSLSAGVKYEQY

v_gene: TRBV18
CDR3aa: ASAGTGRNQPQH

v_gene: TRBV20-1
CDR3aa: SAEADTVTYEQY

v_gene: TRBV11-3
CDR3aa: ASSLERGGYT

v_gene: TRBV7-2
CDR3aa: ASSLASGTEAPEQF

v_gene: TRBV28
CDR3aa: ASIDVAGGWNEQF

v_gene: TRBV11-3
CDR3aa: ASSLGGLAGGSQF

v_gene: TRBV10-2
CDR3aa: ASSESPDTDTQY

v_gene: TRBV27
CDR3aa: ASSFSRGASTDTQY

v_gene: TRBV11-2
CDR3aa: ASSLMATARELF